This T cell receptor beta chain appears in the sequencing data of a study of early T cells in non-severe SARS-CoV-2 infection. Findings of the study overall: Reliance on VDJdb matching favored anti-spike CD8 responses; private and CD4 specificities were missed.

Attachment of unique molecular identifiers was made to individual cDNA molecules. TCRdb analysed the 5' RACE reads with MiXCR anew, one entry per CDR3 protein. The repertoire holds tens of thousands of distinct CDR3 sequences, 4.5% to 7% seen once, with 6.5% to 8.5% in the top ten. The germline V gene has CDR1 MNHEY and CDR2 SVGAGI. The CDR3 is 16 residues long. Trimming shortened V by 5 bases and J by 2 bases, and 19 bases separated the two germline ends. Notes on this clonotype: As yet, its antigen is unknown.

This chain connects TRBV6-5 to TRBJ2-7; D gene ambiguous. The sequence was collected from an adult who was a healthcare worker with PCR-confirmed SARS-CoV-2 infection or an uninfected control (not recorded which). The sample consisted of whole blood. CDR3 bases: TGTGCCAGCAGTCCTGTTCACTTCGGGTTCCCCTACGAGCAGTACTTC. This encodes CASSPVHFGFPYEQYF.